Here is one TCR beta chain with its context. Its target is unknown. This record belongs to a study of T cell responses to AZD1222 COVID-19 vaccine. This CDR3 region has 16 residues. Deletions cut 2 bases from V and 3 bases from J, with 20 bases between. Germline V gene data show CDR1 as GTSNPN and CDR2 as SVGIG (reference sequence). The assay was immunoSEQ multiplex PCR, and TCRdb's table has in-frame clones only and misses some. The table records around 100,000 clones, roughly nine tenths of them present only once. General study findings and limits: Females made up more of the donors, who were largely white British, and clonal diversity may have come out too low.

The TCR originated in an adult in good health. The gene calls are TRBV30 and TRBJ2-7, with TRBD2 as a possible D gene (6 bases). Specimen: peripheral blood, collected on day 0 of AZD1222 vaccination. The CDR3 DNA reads TGTGCCTGGAGTCGAAAATCAAGGGGAGGCGGCTACGAGCAGTACTTC. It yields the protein CAWSRKSRGGGYEQYF.